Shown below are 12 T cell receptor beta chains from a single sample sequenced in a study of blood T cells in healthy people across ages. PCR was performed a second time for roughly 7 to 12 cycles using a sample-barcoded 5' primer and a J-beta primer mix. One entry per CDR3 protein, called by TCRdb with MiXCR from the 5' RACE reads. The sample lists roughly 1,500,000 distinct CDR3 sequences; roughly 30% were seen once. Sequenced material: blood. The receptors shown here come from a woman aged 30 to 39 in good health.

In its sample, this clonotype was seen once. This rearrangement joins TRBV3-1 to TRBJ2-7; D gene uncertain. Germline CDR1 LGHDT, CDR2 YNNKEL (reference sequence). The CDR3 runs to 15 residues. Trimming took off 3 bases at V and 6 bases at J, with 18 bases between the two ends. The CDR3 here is CASSHAGPKSREQYF. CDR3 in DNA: TGTGCCAGCAGCCATGCCGGGCCCAAGTCCCGCGAGCAGTACTTC.

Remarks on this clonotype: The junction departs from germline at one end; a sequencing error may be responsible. The CDR3 loop is CAISVGQNNEQFF. The DNA of the CDR3 is TGTGCCATCAGTGTGGGACAAAACAATGAGCAGTTCTTC. V usage is TRBV6-1 and J usage is TRBJ2-1; D may be TRBD1 (6 bases). The CDR3 is 13 residues long. Looked up from germline, CDR1 is MNHNS and CDR2 is SASEGT.

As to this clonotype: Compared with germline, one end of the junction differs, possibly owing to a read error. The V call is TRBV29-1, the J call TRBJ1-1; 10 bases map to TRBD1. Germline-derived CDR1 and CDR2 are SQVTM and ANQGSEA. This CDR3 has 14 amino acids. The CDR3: CSAVRTGGSTGAFF. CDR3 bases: TGCAGCGCTGTACGGACAGGGGGAAGCACTGGAGCTTTCTTT.

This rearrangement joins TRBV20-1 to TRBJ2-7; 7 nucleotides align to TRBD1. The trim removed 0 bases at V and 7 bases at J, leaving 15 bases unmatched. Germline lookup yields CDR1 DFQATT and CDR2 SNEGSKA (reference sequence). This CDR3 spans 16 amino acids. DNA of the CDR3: TGCAGTGCTAGAGAGACACAGGGGAATGTCTTTGATGAGCAGTACTTC. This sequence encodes CSARETQGNVFDEQYF.

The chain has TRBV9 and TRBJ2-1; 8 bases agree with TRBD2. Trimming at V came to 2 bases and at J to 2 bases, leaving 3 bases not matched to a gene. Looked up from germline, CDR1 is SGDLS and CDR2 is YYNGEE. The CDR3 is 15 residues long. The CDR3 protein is CASSVSGVTYNEQFF. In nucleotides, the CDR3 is TGTGCCAGCAGCGTTAGCGGGGTAACCTACAATGAGCAGTTCTTC.

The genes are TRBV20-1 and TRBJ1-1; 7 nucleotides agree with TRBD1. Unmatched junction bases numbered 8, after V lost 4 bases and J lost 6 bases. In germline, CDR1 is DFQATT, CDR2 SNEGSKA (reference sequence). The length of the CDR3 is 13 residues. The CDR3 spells CSAISQGPPEAFF. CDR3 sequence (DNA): TGCAGTGCTATTTCACAGGGGCCGCCTGAAGCTTTCTTT.

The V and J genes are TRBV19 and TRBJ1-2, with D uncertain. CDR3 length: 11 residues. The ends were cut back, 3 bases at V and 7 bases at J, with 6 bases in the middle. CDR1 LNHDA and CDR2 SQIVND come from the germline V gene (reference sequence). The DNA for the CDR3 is TGTGCCAGTAGTATTGGAGCTGGCTACACCTTC. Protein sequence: CASSIGAGYTF.

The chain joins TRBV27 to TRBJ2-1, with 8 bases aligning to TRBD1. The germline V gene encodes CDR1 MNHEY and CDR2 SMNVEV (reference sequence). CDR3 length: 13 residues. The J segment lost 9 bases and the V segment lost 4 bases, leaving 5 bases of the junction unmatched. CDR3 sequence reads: CASSSPGGLEQFF. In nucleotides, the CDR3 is TGTGCCAGCAGTTCACCAGGGGGCCTTGAGCAGTTCTTC.

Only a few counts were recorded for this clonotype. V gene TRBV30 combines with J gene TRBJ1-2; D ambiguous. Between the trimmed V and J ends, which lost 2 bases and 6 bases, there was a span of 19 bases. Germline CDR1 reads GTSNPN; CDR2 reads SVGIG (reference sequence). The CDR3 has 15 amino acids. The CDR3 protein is CAWSSGERKSHGYTF. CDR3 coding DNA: TGTGCCTGGAGTAGCGGGGAACGTAAGAGTCATGGCTACACCTTC.

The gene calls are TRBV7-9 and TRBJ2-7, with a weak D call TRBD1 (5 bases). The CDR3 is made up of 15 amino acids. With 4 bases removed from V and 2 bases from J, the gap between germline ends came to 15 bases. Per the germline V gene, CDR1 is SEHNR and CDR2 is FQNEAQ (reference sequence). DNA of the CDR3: TGTGCCAGCAGCTCGACAGTTGGCTTTCCCTACGAGCAGTACTTC. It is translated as CASSSTVGFPYEQYF.

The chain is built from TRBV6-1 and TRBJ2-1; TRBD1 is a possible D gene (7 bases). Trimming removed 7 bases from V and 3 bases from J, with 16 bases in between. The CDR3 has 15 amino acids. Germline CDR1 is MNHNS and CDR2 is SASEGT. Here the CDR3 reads CASTWGAGGYNEQFF. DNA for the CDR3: TGTGCCAGCACCTGGGGGGCAGGGGGCTACAATGAGCAGTTCTTC.

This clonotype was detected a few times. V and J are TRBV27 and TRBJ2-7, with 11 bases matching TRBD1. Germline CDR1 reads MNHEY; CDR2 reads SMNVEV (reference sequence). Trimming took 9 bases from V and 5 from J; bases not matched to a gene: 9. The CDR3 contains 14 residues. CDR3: CASRSGTGGNEQYF. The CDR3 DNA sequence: TGTGCCAGTAGGTCCGGGACAGGGGGAAACGAGCAGTACTTC.